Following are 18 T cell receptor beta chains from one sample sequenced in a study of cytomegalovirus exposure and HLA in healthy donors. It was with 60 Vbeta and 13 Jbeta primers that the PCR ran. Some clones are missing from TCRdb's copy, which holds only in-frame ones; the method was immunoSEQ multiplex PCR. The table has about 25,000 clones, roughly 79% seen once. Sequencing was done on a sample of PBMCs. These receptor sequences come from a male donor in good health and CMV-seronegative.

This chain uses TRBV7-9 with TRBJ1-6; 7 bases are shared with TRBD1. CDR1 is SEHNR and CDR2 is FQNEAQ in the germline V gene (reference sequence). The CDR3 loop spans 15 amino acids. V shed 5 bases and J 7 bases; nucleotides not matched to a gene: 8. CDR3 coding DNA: TGTGCCAGCAGCCTAGGACAGGAGGAAAATTCACCCCTCCACTTT. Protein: CASSLGQEENSPLHF.

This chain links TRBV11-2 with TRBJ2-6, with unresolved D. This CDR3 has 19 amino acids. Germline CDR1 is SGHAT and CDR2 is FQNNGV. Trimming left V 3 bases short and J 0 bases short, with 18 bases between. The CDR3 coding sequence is TGTGCCAGCAGCTTGCGAGGTGTGACCTTGAGCTCTGGGGCCAACGTCCTGACTTTC. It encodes CASSLRGVTLSSGANVLTF.

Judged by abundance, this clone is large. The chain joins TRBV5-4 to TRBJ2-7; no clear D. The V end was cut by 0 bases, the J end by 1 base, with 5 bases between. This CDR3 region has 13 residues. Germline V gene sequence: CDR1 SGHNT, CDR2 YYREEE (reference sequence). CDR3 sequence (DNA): TGTGCCAGCAGCTTGGCCCCTTCCTACGAGCAGTACTTC. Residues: CASSLAPSYEQYF.

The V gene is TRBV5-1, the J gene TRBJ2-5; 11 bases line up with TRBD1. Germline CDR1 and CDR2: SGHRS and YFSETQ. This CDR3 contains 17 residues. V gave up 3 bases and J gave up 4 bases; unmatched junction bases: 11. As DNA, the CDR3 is TGCGCCAGCAGCTGGACAGGGGGCTCGGGAGAAGGAGAGACCCAGTACTTC. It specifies CASSWTGGSGEGETQYF. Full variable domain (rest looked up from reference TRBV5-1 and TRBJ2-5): KAGVTQTPRYLIKTRGQQVTLSCSPISGHRSVSWYQQTPGQGLQFLFEYFSETQRNKGNFPGRFSGRQFSNSRSEMNVSTLELGDSALYLCASSWTGGSGEGETQYFGPGTRLLVL.

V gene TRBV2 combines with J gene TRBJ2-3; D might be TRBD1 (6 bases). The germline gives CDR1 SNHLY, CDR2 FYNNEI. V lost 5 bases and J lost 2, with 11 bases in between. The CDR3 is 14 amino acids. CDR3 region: CASSSDRSTDTQYF. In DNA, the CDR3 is TGTGCCAGCAGTTCGGACAGATCCACAGATACGCAGTATTTT.

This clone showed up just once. The CDR3 loop is CASSFQAGTGPEKLFF. In DNA form, the CDR3 reads TGTGCCAGCAGTTTCCAGGCCGGGACAGGGCCTGAAAAACTGTTTTTT. This chain connects TRBV6-6 to TRBJ1-4, with 9 bases identical to TRBD1. Germline CDR1 MNHNY, CDR2 SVGAGI (reference sequence). The ends lost 4 bases at V and 7 bases at J; junction bases unmatched: 10. The length of the CDR3 is 16 residues.

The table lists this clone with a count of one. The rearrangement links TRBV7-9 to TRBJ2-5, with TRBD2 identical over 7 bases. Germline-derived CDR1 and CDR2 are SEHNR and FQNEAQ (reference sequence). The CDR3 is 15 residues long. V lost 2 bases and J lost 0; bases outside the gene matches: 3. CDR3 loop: CASSLTAGNQETQYF. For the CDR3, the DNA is TGTGCCAGCAGCTTAACAGCGGGGAACCAAGAGACCCAGTACTTC. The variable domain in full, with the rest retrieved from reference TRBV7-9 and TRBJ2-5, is DTGVSQNPRHKITKRGQNVTFRCDPISEHNRLYWYRQTLGQGPEFLTYFQNEAQLEKSRLLSDRFSAERPKGSFSTLEIQRTEQGDSAMYLCASSLTAGNQETQYFGPGTRLLVL.

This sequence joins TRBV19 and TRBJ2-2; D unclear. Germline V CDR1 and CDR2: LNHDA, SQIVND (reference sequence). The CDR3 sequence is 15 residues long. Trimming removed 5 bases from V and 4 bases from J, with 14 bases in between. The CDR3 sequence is CASSSWNSGTGELFF. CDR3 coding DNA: TGTGCCAGTAGTTCGTGGAACTCAGGCACCGGGGAGCTGTTTTTT.

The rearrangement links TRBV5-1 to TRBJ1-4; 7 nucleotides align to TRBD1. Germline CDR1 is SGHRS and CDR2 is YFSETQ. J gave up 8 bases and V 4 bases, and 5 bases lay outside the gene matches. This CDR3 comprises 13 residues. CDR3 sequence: CASSTGQAEKLFF. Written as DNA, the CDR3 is TGCGCCAGCAGCACAGGACAGGCGGAAAAACTGTTTTTT.

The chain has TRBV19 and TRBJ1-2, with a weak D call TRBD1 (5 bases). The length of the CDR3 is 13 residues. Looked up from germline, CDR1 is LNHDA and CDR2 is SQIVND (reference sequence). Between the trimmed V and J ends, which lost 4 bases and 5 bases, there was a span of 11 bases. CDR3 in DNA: TGTGCCAGTAGTACGACAGCACCTTATGGCTACACCTTC. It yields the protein CASSTTAPYGYTF.

The CDR3 DNA reads as TGTGCCAGCAGCTTTGAGGGTTACGAGCAGTACTTC. Protein product: CASSFEGYEQYF. J is TRBJ2-5 and V is TRBV7-9, with D possibly matching TRBD2 (5 bases). The assigned J gene may be wrong: the sequence end matches TRBJ2-7 better. Germline CDR1 and CDR2: SEHNR and FQNEAQ (reference sequence). The CDR3 spans 12 residues.

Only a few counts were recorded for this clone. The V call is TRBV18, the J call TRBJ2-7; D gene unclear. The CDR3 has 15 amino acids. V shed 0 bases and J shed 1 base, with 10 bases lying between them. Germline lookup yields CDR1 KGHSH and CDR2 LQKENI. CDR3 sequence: CASSPPPLESYEQYF. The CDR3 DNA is TGTGCCAGCTCACCACCCCCTCTAGAGTCCTACGAGCAGTACTTC.

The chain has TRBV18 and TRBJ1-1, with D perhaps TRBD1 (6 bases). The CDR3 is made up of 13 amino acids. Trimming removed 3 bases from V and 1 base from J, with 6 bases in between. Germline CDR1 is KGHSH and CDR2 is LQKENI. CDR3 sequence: CASSPGQNTEAFF. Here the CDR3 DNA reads TGTGCCAGCTCACCGGGACAGAACACTGAAGCTTTCTTT.

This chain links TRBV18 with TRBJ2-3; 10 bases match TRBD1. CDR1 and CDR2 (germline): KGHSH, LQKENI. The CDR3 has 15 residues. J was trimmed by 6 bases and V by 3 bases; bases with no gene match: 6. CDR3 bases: TGTGCCAGCTCACCTCCGGGACAGGGGACGGATACGCAGTATTTT. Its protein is CASSPPGQGTDTQYF. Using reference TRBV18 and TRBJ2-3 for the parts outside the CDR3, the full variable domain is NAGVMQNPRHLVRRRGQEARLRCSPMKGHSHVYWYRQLPEEGLKFMVYLQKENIIDESGMPKERFSAEFPKEGPSILRIQQVVRGDSAAYFCASSPPGQGTDTQYFGPGTRLTVL.

The CDR3 region is CASSSTGTAPTDTQYF. As DNA, the CDR3 is TGTGCCAGCAGCTCCACCGGGACAGCCCCCACAGATACGCAGTATTTT. The chain carries TRBV7-9 and TRBJ2-3; TRBD1 aligns across 7 bases. Germline CDR1 is SEHNR and CDR2 is FQNEAQ (reference sequence). The CDR3 sequence is 16 residues long. The junction had 9 bases not matched to a gene; V was cut back by 4 bases and J by 2 bases.

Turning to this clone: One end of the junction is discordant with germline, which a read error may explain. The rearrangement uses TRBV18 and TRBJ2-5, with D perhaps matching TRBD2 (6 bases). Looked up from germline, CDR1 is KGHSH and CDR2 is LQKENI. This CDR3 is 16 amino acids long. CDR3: CASSPPPGLPAEPQYF. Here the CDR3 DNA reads TGTGCCAGCTCACCACCGCCGGGACTGCCCGCAGAGCCCCAGTACTTC.

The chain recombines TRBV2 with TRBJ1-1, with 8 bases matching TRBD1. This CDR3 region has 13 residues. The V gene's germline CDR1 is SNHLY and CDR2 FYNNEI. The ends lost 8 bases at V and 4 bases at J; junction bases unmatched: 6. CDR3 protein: CASLAGQGTEAFF. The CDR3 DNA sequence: TGTGCCAGCCTGGCTGGACAGGGCACTGAAGCTTTCTTT.

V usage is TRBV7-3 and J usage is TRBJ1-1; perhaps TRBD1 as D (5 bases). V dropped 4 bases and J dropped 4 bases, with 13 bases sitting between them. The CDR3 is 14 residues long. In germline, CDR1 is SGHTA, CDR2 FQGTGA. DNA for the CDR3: TGTGCCAGCAGCTCTAGCGTAGACAGCACTGAAGCTTTCTTT. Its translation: CASSSSVDSTEAFF.